This T cell receptor (beta chain) was recorded in a study of control samples from healthy donors and cancer patients. The data were produced by immunoSEQ multiplex PCR, yet TCRdb's version contains in-frame clones alone and is incomplete. In the table there are roughly 400,000 clones, 80% to 95% of which are singletons. Deletions cut 5 bases from V and 0 bases from J, with 8 bases between. Germline V gene lookup returns CDR1 MNHEY and CDR2 SVGEGT. The CDR3 runs 13 residues. The sample consisted of PBMCs. The chain uses TRBV6-2 or TRBV6-3 and TRBJ2-7; D is ambiguous. The receptor comes from a man aged 35-49 years with head and neck cancer. CDR3 nucleotides: TGTGCCAGCAGTGGCAAGGTCTCCTACGAGCAGTACTTC. This codes for CASSGKVSYEQYF.